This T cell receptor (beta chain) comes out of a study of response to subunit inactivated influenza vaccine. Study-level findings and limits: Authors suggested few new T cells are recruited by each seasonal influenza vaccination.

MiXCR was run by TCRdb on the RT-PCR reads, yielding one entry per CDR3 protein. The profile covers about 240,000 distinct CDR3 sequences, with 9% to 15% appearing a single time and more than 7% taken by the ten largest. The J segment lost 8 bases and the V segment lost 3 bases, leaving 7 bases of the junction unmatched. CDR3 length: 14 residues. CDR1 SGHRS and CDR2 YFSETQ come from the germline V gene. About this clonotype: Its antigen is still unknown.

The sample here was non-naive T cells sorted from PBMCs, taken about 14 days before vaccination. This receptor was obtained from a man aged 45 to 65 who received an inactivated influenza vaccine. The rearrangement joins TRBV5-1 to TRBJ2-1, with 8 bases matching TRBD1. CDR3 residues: CASSWPTGADEQFF. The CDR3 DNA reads TGCGCCAGCAGCTGGCCGACAGGGGCCGATGAGCAGTTCTTC.